These 10 T cell receptor beta chains were all obtained from the same sample, sequenced in a study of blood T cells in healthy people across ages. Using a J-beta primer mix together with a sample-barcoded 5' primer, a second PCR was run for about 6 to 11 cycles. Via MiXCR, TCRdb re-called the 5' RACE reads, giving one row per CDR3 protein. The table has some 1,800,000 distinct CDR3 sequences, roughly 43% seen once. Sample: blood. These receptors were obtained from a human donor in good health.

This chain uses TRBV14 with TRBJ2-1; 7 bases are shared with TRBD1. The trim removed 4 bases at V and 2 bases at J, leaving 8 bases unmatched. In germline, CDR1 is SGHDN, CDR2 FVKESK. The CDR3 contains 16 residues. The CDR3 region has the DNA TGTGCCAGCAGCCTTGACAGGGCTCGTACCTACAATGAGCAGTTCTTC. Residues: CASSLDRARTYNEQFF.

This clonotype was counted only a few times. The chain recombines TRBV28 with TRBJ2-4, with D perhaps matching TRBD2 (6 bases). The CDR3 consists of 14 residues. CDR1 is MDHEN and CDR2 is SYDVKM in the germline V gene. Deletions cut 5 bases from V and 6 bases from J, with 14 bases between. In nucleotides, the CDR3 is TGTGCCAGCAGTCCTCCGGGACTGAGAAACATTCAGTACTTC. It is translated as CASSPPGLRNIQYF.

In its sample, this clonotype was seen a few times. The genes are TRBV9 and TRBJ2-7; D is perhaps TRBD1 (6 bases). Trimming left V 4 bases short and J 6 bases short, with 23 bases between. The germline V gene encodes CDR1 SGDLS and CDR2 YYNGEE. This CDR3 has 16 residues. The CDR3 DNA reads TGTGCCAGCAGCCCTGATGGGGGCCCATCCGTCGGCGAGCAGTACTTC. Its translation is CASSPDGGPSVGEQYF.

The chain carries TRBV20-1 and TRBJ2-5, with 11 bases aligning to TRBD2. Germline values: CDR1 DFQATT, CDR2 SNEGSKA (reference sequence). CDR3 length equals 20 residues. Trimming at V came to 0 bases and at J to 5 bases, leaving 20 bases not matched to a gene. The CDR3 nucleotides are TGCAGTGCTAGAGATCCCCTTAGTAGCGGGGGGGCCTCGCGGCGGGAGACCCAGTACTTC. Its translation: CSARDPLSSGGASRRETQYF.

The rearrangement joins TRBV10-3 to TRBJ1-2, with D possibly being TRBD1 (5 bases). The CDR3 extends over 12 amino acids. Trimming shortened V by 8 bases and J by 0 bases, and 7 bases separated the two germline ends. Germline values: CDR1 ENHRY, CDR2 SYGVKD. The CDR3 region has the DNA TGTGCCATCCAGGGACCTAACTATGGCTACACCTTC. Amino acid sequence: CAIQGPNYGYTF.

This clonotype was observed a handful of times. The CDR3 region is CSAPGEVSYEQYF. The CDR3, as DNA: TGCAGTGCGCCTGGCGAGGTGTCCTACGAGCAGTACTTC. V is TRBV20-1 and J is TRBJ2-7; D is unresolved. The CDR3 contains 13 residues. Between the trimmed V and J ends, which lost 6 bases and 1 base, there was a span of 13 bases. Germline values: CDR1 DFQATT, CDR2 SNEGSKA (reference sequence).

This clonotype came up a few times. This chain connects TRBV29-1 to TRBJ2-7; TRBD1 agrees at 8 bases. CDR3 length equals 11 residues. Germline assignment: CDR1 SQVTM and CDR2 ANQGSEA. The ends lost 7 bases at V and 2 bases at J; junction bases unmatched: 1. The CDR3 DNA follows: TGCAGCGAGGGACAGGCCTACGAGCAGTACTTC. Translated, it gives CSEGQAYEQYF.

The rearrangement links TRBV27 to TRBJ2-1; no clear D gene. There are 16 residues in the CDR3. Between the trimmed V and J ends, which lost 1 base and 0 bases, there was a span of 10 bases. CDR1 MNHEY and CDR2 SMNVEV come from the germline V gene (reference sequence). CDR3 sequence reads: CASSLLSLSSYNEQFF. The CDR3, as DNA: TGTGCCAGCAGTTTATTAAGTTTGAGCTCCTACAATGAGCAGTTCTTC.

There are a few counts of this clonotype. This chain links TRBV29-1 with TRBJ1-1; perhaps TRBD1 as D (5 bases). Per the germline V gene, CDR1 is SQVTM and CDR2 is ANQGSEA. V shed 4 bases and J shed 2 bases, with 11 bases lying between them. The CDR3 runs 13 residues. This CDR3 is CSVAGDGNTEAFF. Here the CDR3 DNA reads TGCAGCGTTGCCGGGGACGGCAACACTGAAGCTTTCTTT.

This chain links TRBV28 with TRBJ2-3; 9 nucleotides line up with TRBD2. Germline V gene data show CDR1 as MDHEN and CDR2 as SYDVKM. The CDR3 contains 15 residues. The J segment lost 6 bases and the V segment lost 5 bases, leaving 9 bases of the junction unmatched. Here the CDR3 reads CASSETGGGADTQYF. DNA of the CDR3: TGTGCCAGCAGTGAAACTGGCGGGGGGGCCGATACGCAGTATTTT.